This TCR beta chain was captured in a study of breast tumors, draining lymph nodes, adjacent tissues. Regarding the study as a whole: That most tumor T cells come from lymph nodes remained unproven. Luminal-like breast cancer showed significantly higher tumor–nontumor repertoire similarity than basal-like. Compared with lymph nodes, tumors were less diverse; compared with nontumor tissue, more.

In TCRdb, the multiplex PCR reads were re-called with MiXCR into one record per CDR3 protein. The table includes about 24,000 distinct CDR3 sequences, 60% to 75% detected once. Concerning this clonotype: Its antigen is not known.

The TCR was taken from a female donor with breast cancer. Some clones in this sample may be carry-over from other donors' samples. Material: tumor-adjacent breast tissue.

The CDR3 loop reads CASSWTFSGGAYNEQFF. The CDR3 region has the DNA TGTGCCAGCAGCTGGACATTTAGCGGGGGTGCCTACAATGAGCAGTTCTTC. This rearrangement joins TRBV6-5 to TRBJ2-1; TRBD2 matches 9 bases. The V and J ends lost 6 bases and 2 bases, in that order; junction bases with no gene match: 11. CDR1 and CDR2 from the germline V gene are MNHEY and SVGAGI. There are 17 residues in the CDR3.